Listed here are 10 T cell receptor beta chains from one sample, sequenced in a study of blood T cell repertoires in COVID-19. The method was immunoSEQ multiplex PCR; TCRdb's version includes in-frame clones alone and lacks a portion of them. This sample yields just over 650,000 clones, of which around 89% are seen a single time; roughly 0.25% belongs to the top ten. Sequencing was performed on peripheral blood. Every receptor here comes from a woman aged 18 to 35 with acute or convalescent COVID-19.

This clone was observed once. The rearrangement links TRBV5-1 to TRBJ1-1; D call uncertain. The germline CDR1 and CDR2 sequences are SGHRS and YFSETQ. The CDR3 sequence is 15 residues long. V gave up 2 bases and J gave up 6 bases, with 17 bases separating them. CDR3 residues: CASSFSPVAKPEAFF. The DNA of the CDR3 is TGCGCCAGCAGCTTTTCCCCCGTCGCGAAACCTGAAGCTTTCTTT. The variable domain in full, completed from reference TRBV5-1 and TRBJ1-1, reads KAGVTQTPRYLIKTRGQQVTLSCSPISGHRSVSWYQQTPGQGLQFLFEYFSETQRNKGNFPGRFSGRQFSNSRSEMNVSTLELGDSALYLCASSFSPVAKPEAFFGQGTRLTVV.

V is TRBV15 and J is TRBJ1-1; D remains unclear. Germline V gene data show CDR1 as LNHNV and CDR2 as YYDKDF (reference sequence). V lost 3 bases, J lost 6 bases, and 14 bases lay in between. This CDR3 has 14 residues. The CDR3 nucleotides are TGTGCCACCAGCAGCGGTTACCGAACCCCTGAAGCTTTCTTT. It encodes CATSSGYRTPEAFF.

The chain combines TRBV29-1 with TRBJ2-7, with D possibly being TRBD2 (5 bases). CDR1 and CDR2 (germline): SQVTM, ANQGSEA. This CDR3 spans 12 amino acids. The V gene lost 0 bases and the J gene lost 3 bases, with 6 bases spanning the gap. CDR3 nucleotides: TGCAGCGTTGAAGATGAGGGCTACGAGCAGTACTTC. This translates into CSVEDEGYEQYF.

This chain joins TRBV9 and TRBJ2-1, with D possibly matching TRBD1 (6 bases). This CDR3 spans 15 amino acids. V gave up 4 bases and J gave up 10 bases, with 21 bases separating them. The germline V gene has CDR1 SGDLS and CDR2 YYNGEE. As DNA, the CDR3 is TGTGCCAGCAGCTTAACGACAGGATTGCCCCTCGAGCAGTTCTTC. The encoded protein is CASSLTTGLPLEQFF.

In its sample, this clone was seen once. The CDR3: CASSFTSGGEVFDGSGNTIYF. The CDR3 nucleotides are TGTGCCAGCTCATTTACATCTGGCGGGGAAGTGTTTGACGGCTCTGGAAACACCATATATTTT. The chain has TRBV18 and TRBJ1-3, with D hard to call. CDR1 is KGHSH and CDR2 is LQKENI in the germline V gene. The length of the CDR3 is 21 residues. V was clipped by 5 bases and J by 0 bases, with 29 bases between them.

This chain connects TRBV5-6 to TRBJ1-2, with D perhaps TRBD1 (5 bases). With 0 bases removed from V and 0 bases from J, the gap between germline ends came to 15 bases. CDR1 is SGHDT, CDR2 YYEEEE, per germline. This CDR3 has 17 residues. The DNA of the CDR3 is TGTGCCAGCAGCTTGGCTTTTACCGACAGAGCTAACTATGGCTACACCTTC. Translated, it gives CASSLAFTDRANYGYTF.

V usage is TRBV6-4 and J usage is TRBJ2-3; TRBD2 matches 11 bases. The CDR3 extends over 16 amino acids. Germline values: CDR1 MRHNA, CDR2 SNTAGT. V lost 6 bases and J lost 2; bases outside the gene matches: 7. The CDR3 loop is CASSAVAGGSTDTQYF. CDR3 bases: TGTGCCAGCAGCGCTGTAGCGGGGGGGTCCACAGATACGCAGTATTTT.

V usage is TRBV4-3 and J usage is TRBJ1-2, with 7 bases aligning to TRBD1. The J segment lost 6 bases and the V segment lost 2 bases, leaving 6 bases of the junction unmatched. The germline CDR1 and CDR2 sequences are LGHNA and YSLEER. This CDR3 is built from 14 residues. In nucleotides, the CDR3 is TGCGCCAGCAGCCAATCACAGGGGCGCGATGGCTACACCTTC. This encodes CASSQSQGRDGYTF.

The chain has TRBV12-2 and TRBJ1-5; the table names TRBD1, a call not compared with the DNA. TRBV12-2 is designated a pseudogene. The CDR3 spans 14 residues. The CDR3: CASRSRDREQPQHF. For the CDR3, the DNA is TGTGCAAGTCGCTCACGGGACAGGGAACAGCCCCAGCATTTT.

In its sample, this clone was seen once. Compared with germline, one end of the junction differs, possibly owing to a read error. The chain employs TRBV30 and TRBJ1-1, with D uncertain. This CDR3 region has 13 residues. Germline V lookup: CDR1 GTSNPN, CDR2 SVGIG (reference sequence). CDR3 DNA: TGTGCCTGGGGTGTAGACTGGAGCGCTGAAGCTTTCTTT. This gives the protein CAWGVDWSAEAFF.